This TCR beta chain is from a study of blood T cell repertoires in COVID-19. About the study: Samples taken during acute and convalescent COVID-19 were collected in the United States, Italy and Spain.

From germline, CDR1 is MDHEN and CDR2 SYDVKM. The J segment lost 3 bases and the V segment lost 1 base, leaving 8 bases of the junction unmatched. The CDR3 runs to 17 residues. In the study's own analysis: Amplifying reference gene primers gave estimates of nucleated cell counts. Repertoires were generated with immunoSEQ multiplex PCR, while TCRdb's copy carries only in-frame clones and drops some. That table furnishes V, J and clone size, whereas the DNA furnished D and trimming. The sample shows 200,000 to 250,000 clones, 86% of them seen only once. The sample consisted of peripheral blood. The chain combines TRBV28 with TRBJ2-2, with 7 bases lining up with TRBD1. The source of this sequence is a man aged 25-45 years who had recovered from COVID-19. CDR3 in amino acids: CASSLFGQGEDTGELFF. In nucleotides, the CDR3 is TGTGCCAGCAGTTTATTTGGGCAGGGGGAAGACACCGGGGAGCTGTTTTTT.